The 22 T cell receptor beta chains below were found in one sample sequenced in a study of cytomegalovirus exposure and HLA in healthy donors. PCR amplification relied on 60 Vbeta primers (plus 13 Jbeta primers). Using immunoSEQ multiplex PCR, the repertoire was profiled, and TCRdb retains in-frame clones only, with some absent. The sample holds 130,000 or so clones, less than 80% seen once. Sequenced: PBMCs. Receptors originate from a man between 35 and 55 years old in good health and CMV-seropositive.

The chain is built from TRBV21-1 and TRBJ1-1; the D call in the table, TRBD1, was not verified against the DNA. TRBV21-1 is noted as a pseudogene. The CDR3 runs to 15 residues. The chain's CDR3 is CASSKVTTGGVEAFF. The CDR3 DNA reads TGTGCCAGCAGCAAAGTCACGACAGGGGGGGTTGAAGCTTTCTTT.

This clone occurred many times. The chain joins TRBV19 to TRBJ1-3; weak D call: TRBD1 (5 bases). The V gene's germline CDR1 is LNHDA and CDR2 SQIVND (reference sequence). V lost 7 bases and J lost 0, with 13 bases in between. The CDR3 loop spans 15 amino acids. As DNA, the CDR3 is TGTGCCAGTAACCCTGACAGAAGCTCTGGAAACACCATATATTTT. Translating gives CASNPDRSSGNTIYF.

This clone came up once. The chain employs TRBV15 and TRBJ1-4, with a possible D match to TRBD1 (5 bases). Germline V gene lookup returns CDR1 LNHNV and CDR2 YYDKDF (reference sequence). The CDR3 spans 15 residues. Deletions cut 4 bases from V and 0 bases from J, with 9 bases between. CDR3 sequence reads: CATSIPQATNEKLFF. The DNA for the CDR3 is TGTGCCACCAGCATTCCACAGGCAACTAATGAAAAACTGTTTTTT.

CDR3 amino acids: CASSFGGRTDNEQFF. CDR3 nucleotide sequence: TGCGCCAGCAGCTTTGGAGGGAGGACTGACAATGAGCAGTTCTTC. The chain recombines TRBV5-1 with TRBJ2-1, with D perhaps matching TRBD2 (6 bases). V dropped 2 bases and J dropped 5 bases, with 14 bases sitting between them. The CDR3 consists of 15 residues. In germline, CDR1 is SGHRS, CDR2 YFSETQ.

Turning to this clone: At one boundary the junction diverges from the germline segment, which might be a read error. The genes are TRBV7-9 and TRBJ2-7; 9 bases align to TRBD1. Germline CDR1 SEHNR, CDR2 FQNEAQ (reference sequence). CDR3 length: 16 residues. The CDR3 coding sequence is TGTTCCAGCAGCTTAGGGGGGACAGGGTCCCCCCACGAGCAGTACTTC. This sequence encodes CSSSLGGTGSPHEQYF.

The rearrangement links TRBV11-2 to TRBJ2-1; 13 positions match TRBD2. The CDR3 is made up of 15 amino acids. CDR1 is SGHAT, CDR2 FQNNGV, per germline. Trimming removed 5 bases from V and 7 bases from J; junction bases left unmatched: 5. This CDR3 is CASSPRTSGRNEQFF. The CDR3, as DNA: TGTGCCAGCAGCCCTCGGACTAGCGGGAGAAATGAGCAGTTCTTC.

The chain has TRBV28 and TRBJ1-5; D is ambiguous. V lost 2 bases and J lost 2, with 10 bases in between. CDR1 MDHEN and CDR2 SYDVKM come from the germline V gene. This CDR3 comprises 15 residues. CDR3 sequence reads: CASSLLLLGNQPQHF. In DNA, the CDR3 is TGTGCCAGCAGTTTACTTCTTCTAGGCAATCAGCCCCAGCATTTT.

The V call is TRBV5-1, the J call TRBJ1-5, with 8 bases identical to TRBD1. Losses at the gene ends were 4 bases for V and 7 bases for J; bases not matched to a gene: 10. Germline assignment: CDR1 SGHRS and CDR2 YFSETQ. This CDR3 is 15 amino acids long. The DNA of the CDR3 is TGCGCCAGCAGCCCCGGGACAGGAGGGAGGCAGCCCCAGCATTTT. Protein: CASSPGTGGRQPQHF.

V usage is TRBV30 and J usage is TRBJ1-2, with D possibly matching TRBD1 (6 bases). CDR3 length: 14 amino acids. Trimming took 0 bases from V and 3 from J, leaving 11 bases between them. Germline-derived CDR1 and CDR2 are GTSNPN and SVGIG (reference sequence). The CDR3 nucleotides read TGTGCCTGGAGTGTTAGGACAGCAGACTATGGCTACACCTTC. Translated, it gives CAWSVRTADYGYTF.

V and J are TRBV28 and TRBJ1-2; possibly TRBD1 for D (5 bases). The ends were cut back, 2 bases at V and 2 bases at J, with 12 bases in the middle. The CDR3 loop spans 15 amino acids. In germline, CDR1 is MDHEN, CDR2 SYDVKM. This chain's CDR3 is CASSLMSGLNYGYTF. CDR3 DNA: TGTGCCAGCAGTTTAATGTCAGGGCTAAACTATGGCTACACCTTC.

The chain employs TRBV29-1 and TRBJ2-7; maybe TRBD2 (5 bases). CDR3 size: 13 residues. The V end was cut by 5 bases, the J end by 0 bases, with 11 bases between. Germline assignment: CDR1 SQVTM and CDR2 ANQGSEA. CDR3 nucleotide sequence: TGCAGCGTTATTGGACTTTTCTCCTACGAGCAGTACTTC. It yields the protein CSVIGLFSYEQYF.

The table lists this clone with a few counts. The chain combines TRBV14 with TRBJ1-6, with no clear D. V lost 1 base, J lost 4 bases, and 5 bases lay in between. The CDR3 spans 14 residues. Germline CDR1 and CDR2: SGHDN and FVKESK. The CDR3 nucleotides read TGTGCCAGCAGCCAAGCCGGGTATAATTCACCCCTCCACTTT. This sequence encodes CASSQAGYNSPLHF.

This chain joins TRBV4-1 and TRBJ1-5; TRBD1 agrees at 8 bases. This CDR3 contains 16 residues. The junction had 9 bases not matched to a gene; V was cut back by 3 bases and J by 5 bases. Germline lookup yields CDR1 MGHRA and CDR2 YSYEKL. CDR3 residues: CASSHLLGQGDQPQHF. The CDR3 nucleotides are TGCGCCAGCAGCCACCTCCTTGGACAGGGCGATCAGCCCCAGCATTTT.

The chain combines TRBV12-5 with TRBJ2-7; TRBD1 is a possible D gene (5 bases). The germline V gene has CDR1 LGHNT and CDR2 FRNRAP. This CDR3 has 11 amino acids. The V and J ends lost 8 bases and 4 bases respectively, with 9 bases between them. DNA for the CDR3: TGTGCTAGTTCTTCAGGGTACGAGCAGTACTTC. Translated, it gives CASSSGYEQYF.

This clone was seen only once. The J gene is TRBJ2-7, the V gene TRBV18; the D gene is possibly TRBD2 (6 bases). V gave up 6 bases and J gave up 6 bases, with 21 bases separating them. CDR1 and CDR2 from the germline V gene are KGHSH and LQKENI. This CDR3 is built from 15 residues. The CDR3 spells CASSPPLLAGSEQYF. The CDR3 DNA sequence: TGTGCCAGCTCCCCTCCCCTACTAGCCGGGAGCGAGCAGTACTTC. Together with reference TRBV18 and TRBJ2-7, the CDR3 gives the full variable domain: NAGVMQNPRHLVRRRGQEARLRCSPMKGHSHVYWYRQLPEEGLKFMVYLQKENIIDESGMPKERFSAEFPKEGPSILRIQQVVRGDSAAYFCASSPPLLAGSEQYFGPGTRLTVT.

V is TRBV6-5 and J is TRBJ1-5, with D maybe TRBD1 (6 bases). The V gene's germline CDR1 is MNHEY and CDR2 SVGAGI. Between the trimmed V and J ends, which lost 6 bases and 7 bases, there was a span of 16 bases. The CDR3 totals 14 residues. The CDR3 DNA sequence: TGTGCCAGCAGCTCAGCAGGGGCGAACCAGCCCCAGCATTTT. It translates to CASSSAGANQPQHF.

CDR3 region: CASSALESGENIQYF. CDR3 coding DNA: TGTGCCAGTAGTGCGTTAGAGAGCGGGGAAAACATTCAGTACTTC. The chain couples TRBV19 to TRBJ2-4, with TRBD2 matching over 7 bases. From germline, CDR1 is LNHDA and CDR2 SQIVND (reference sequence). Germline trimming cut 5 bases from V and 5 bases from J; bases unmatched to any gene: 9. The CDR3 has 15 amino acids.

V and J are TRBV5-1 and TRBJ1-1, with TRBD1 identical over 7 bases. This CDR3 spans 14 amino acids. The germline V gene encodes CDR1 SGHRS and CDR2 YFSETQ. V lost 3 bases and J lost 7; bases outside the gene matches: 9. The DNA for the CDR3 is TGCGCCAGCAGCTACGGGACAGAGGGGCTTGAAGCTTTCTTT. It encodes CASSYGTEGLEAFF.

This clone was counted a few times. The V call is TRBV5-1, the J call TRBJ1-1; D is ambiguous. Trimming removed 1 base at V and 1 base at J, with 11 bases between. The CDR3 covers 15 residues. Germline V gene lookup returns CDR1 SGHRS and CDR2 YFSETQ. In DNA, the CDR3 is TGCGCCAGCAGCTTGTTAGGCGGTACGAACACTGAAGCTTTCTTT. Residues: CASSLLGGTNTEAFF.

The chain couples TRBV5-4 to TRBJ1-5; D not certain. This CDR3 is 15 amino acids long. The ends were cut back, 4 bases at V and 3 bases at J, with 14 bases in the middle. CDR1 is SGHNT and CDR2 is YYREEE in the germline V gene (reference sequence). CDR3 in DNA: TGTGCCAGCAGCCCAGGTCCCAGGAACAATCAGCCCCAGCATTTT. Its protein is CASSPGPRNNQPQHF.

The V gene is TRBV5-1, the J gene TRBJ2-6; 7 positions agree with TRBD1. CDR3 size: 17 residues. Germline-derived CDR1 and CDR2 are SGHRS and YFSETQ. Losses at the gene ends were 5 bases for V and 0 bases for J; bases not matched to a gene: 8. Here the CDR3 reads CASSQSRQGSGANVLTF. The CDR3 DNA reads TGCGCCAGCAGTCAGAGCCGACAGGGCTCTGGGGCCAACGTCCTGACTTTC.

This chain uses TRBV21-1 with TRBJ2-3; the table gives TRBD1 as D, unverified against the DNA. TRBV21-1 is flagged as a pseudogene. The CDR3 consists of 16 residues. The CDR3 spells CASSKETVASTDTQYF. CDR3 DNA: TGTGCCAGCAGCAAAGAAACAGTTGCTAGCACAGATACGCAGTATTTT.